The 21 T cell receptor beta chains given below trace back to one sample, sequenced in a study of cytomegalovirus exposure and HLA in healthy donors. 60 Vbeta and 13 Jbeta primers were used in PCR. Generated by immunoSEQ multiplex PCR, the TCRdb table keeps only in-frame clones and is missing some. This table holds 150,000 to 200,000 clones, roughly 88% found once. The sequencing input was PBMCs. These receptors came from a man between 18 and 29 years old in good health and CMV-seropositive.

The rearrangement joins TRBV7-8 to TRBJ1-1; 8 bases match TRBD1. CDR3 size: 15 residues. V shed 5 bases and J 2 bases; nucleotides not matched to a gene: 7. The germline CDR1 and CDR2 sequences are SGHVS and FQNEAQ. As DNA, the CDR3 is TGTGCCAGCAGCCGCGGGACAGGCCTTAACACTGAAGCTTTCTTT. Encoded protein: CASSRGTGLNTEAFF. Full variable domain (rest looked up from reference TRBV7-8 and TRBJ1-1): GAGVSQSPRYKVAKRGQDVALRCDPISGHVSLFWYQQALGQGPEFLTYFQNEAQLDKSGLPSDRFFAERPEGSVSTLKIQRTQQEDSAVYLCASSRGTGLNTEAFFGQGTRLTVV.

The chain has TRBV5-4 and TRBJ1-2, with 7 bases aligning to TRBD1. J lost 0 bases, V lost 3 bases, and 11 bases had no gene match. Germline loops: CDR1 SGHNT, CDR2 YYREEE (reference sequence). The CDR3 extends over 17 amino acids. CDR3 coding DNA: TGTGCCAGCAGCTGGGACGCTACCGGGACAGCTAACTATGGCTACACCTTC. Protein: CASSWDATGTANYGYTF.

The chain combines TRBV5-4 with TRBJ2-1, with D perhaps matching TRBD1 (5 bases). Germline V lookup: CDR1 SGHNT, CDR2 YYREEE (reference sequence). The CDR3 has 15 amino acids. V was pared by 4 bases and J by 6 bases, with 17 bases between. CDR3 in DNA: TGTGCCAGCAGCCCTGGAGTTGTGGGGCCCAATGAGCAGTTCTTC. Its protein product is CASSPGVVGPNEQFF.

The CDR3 bases are TGCGCCAGCAGCCAGGGGAGCTCCTACGAGCAGTACTTC. The encoded protein is CASSQGSSYEQYF. The rearrangement joins TRBV5-1 to TRBJ2-7, with D maybe TRBD1 (6 bases). Trimming left V 4 bases short and J 0 bases short, with 8 bases between. Germline assignment: CDR1 SGHRS and CDR2 YFSETQ. CDR3 length equals 13 residues.

This clone appeared once. Here the CDR3 DNA reads TGTGCCAGCAGCGTAGCAGTACTGGGGGCCGGCTCCTACGAGCAGTACTTC. Protein product: CASSVAVLGAGSYEQYF. The V call is TRBV9, the J call TRBJ2-7; weak D call: TRBD1 (6 bases). CDR3 length: 17 residues. With 0 bases removed from V and 0 bases from J, the gap between germline ends came to 16 bases. CDR1 and CDR2 from the germline V gene are SGDLS and YYNGEE.

The chain's CDR3 is CASSPGQGYGYTF. CDR3 nucleotide sequence: TGCGCCAGCAGCCCCGGACAGGGCTATGGCTACACCTTC. The rearrangement links TRBV5-1 to TRBJ1-2; 8 bases are a match to TRBD1. The germline V gene encodes CDR1 SGHRS and CDR2 YFSETQ. With 4 bases clipped from V and 4 bases from J, the junction kept 3 bases outside the gene matches. This CDR3 comprises 13 residues. The entire variable domain, with the rest obtained from reference TRBV5-1 and TRBJ1-2, is as follows: KAGVTQTPRYLIKTRGQQVTLSCSPISGHRSVSWYQQTPGQGLQFLFEYFSETQRNKGNFPGRFSGRQFSNSRSEMNVSTLELGDSALYLCASSPGQGYGYTFGSGTRLTVV.

The chain uses TRBV7-9 and TRBJ1-6; TRBD1 matches at 9 bases. The CDR3 is 18 residues long. J was trimmed by 8 bases and V by 2 bases; bases with no gene match: 13. CDR1 and CDR2 from the germline V gene are SEHNR and FQNEAQ (reference sequence). The CDR3 nucleotides are TGTGCCAGCAGCTTATTTCCCCCGGGACAGGGATCTTATTCACCCCTCCACTTT. The encoded protein is CASSLFPPGQGSYSPLHF.

The J gene is TRBJ1-1, the V gene TRBV7-2; D gene ambiguous. CDR3 length: 12 residues. Germline V gene data show CDR1 as SGHTA and CDR2 as FQGNSA. V lost 5 bases and J lost 1, with 5 bases in between. The CDR3 nucleotides read TGTGCCAGCAGCCCCAAGAACACTGAAGCTTTCTTT. Its protein product is CASSPKNTEAFF.

V gene TRBV19 combines with J gene TRBJ2-3; 13 bases map to TRBD2. The V gene's germline CDR1 is LNHDA and CDR2 SQIVND (reference sequence). This CDR3 is 15 amino acids long. J lost 3 bases, V lost 6 bases, and 3 bases had no gene match. The CDR3 DNA reads TGTGCCAGTAGCCCGGGACTAGCGGGAACAGATACGCAGTATTTT. This translates into CASSPGLAGTDTQYF.

Here the CDR3 DNA reads TGTGCCAGCAGTCCAGACAGACCAGATACGCAGTATTTT. Encoded protein: CASSPDRPDTQYF. This rearrangement joins TRBV27 to TRBJ2-3; D may be TRBD1 (5 bases). The CDR3 covers 13 residues. Trimming took 5 bases from V and 4 from J, leaving 10 bases between them. Per germline, CDR1 MNHEY and CDR2 SMNVEV (reference sequence).

The chain uses TRBV4-1 and TRBJ2-5, with 16 bases aligning to TRBD2. The J segment lost 5 bases and the V segment lost 1 base, leaving 4 bases of the junction unmatched. Germline V gene sequence: CDR1 MGHRA, CDR2 YSYEKL. This CDR3 has 17 residues. The CDR3 DNA follows: TGCGCCAGCAGCCAAGTGGGACTAGCGGGGGGGCCGGAGACCCAGTACTTC. Amino acid sequence: CASSQVGLAGGPETQYF.

The rearrangement joins TRBV5-1 to TRBJ2-1, with 8 positions matching TRBD2. V was clipped by 2 bases and J by 6 bases; unmatched bases: 1. CDR3 length: 13 residues. CDR1 and CDR2 (germline): SGHRS, YFSETQ. CDR3 in DNA: TGCGCCAGCAGCTTAGGACTAGCCAATGAGCAGTTCTTC. Translated: CASSLGLANEQFF.

The genes are TRBV5-1 and TRBJ2-5, with D tentatively TRBD2 (5 bases). The CDR3 runs to 14 residues. Germline V lookup: CDR1 SGHRS, CDR2 YFSETQ. Trimming cost V 1 base and J 5 bases, with 12 bases left between them. DNA of the CDR3: TGCGCCAGCAGCTTGCGGCTAGCTGGTGAGACCCAGTACTTC. Its protein is CASSLRLAGETQYF.

This clone was picked up one time. The gene calls are TRBV7-9 and TRBJ1-6; weak D call: TRBD1 (6 bases). Germline CDR1 SEHNR, CDR2 FQNEAQ (reference sequence). CDR3 length: 17 amino acids. Trimming took 3 bases from V and 7 from J, leaving 19 bases between them. CDR3 bases: TGTGCCAGCAGCTTCAAAGATGACAGGTTCCTCAATTCACCCCTCCACTTT. Amino acids: CASSFKDDRFLNSPLHF. The full variable domain, rest sourced from reference TRBV7-9 and TRBJ1-6, is DTGVSQNPRHKITKRGQNVTFRCDPISEHNRLYWYRQTLGQGPEFLTYFQNEAQLEKSRLLSDRFSAERPKGSFSTLEIQRTEQGDSAMYLCASSFKDDRFLNSPLHFGNGTRLTVT.

The chain uses TRBV9 and TRBJ1-4; D possibly corresponds to TRBD1 (5 bases). The length of the CDR3 is 12 residues. Germline CDR1 SGDLS, CDR2 YYNGEE. V was pared by 7 bases and J by 8 bases, with 12 bases between. In nucleotides, the CDR3 is TGTGCCAGCGGAAGTAGGGGCGAAAAACTGTTTTTT. Translated: CASGSRGEKLFF. Using reference TRBV9 and TRBJ1-4 for the parts outside the CDR3, the full variable domain is DSGVTQTPKHLITATGQRVTLRCSPRSGDLSVYWYQQSLDQGLQFLIQYYNGEERAKGNILERFSAQQFPDLHSELNLSSLELGDSALYFCASGSRGEKLFFGSGTQLSVL.

V and J are TRBV2 and TRBJ1-1; D is uncertain. Trimming stripped 8 bases from V and 1 base from J, with 20 bases between. CDR1 SNHLY and CDR2 FYNNEI come from the germline V gene. The CDR3 loop spans 16 amino acids. For the CDR3, the DNA is TGTGCCAGCTTTTTTGCAACGTTCGAGCGGAACACTGAAGCTTTCTTT. Its protein product is CASFFATFERNTEAFF.

The chain carries TRBV9 and TRBJ1-5, with D possibly being TRBD1 (5 bases). This CDR3 comprises 14 residues. Germline values: CDR1 SGDLS, CDR2 YYNGEE. The germline V and J ends were trimmed by 0 bases and 6 bases, with 10 bases remaining between them. CDR3 loop: CASSVDGGTQPQHF. The DNA for the CDR3 is TGTGCCAGCAGCGTAGACGGGGGGACTCAGCCCCAGCATTTT. Filled out from reference TRBV9 and TRBJ1-5, the complete variable domain reads DSGVTQTPKHLITATGQRVTLRCSPRSGDLSVYWYQQSLDQGLQFLIQYYNGEERAKGNILERFSAQQFPDLHSELNLSSLELGDSALYFCASSVDGGTQPQHFGDGTRLSIL.

The J gene is TRBJ2-7, the V gene TRBV10-3; a possible D gene is TRBD2 (5 bases). This CDR3 has 13 amino acids. Germline-derived CDR1 and CDR2 are ENHRY and SYGVKD. The V end was cut by 6 bases, the J end by 3 bases, with 12 bases between. CDR3 sequence: CAIRTNSGYEQYF. In DNA, the CDR3 is TGTGCCATCAGAACGAACAGCGGCTACGAGCAGTACTTC.

This chain links TRBV6-1 with TRBJ2-3, with 13 bases aligning to TRBD2. Unmatched junction bases numbered 4, after V lost 4 bases and J lost 6 bases. Germline V CDR1 and CDR2: MNHNS, SASEGT. The CDR3 extends over 15 amino acids. CDR3 amino acids: CASSVTSGGTDTQYF. DNA of the CDR3: TGTGCCAGCAGTGTGACTAGCGGGGGGACGGATACGCAGTATTTT.

V gene TRBV5-1 combines with J gene TRBJ2-3; 9 bases align to TRBD2. The ends lost 0 bases at V and 2 bases at J; junction bases unmatched: 10. Looked up from germline, CDR1 is SGHRS and CDR2 is YFSETQ. This CDR3 is 18 amino acids long. The CDR3 sequence is CASSLGLAVRLNTDTQYF. The DNA of the CDR3 is TGCGCCAGCAGCTTGGGACTAGCGGTACGACTTAACACAGATACGCAGTATTTT.

The V call is TRBV15, the J call TRBJ1-6, with 8 bases lining up with TRBD1. The CDR3 has 15 residues. The junction had 2 bases not matched to a gene; V was cut back by 1 base and J by 6 bases. The germline gives CDR1 LNHNV, CDR2 YYDKDF (reference sequence). The chain's CDR3 is CATSRGGTGNSPLHF. The CDR3 DNA follows: TGTGCCACCAGCAGAGGGGGGACAGGTAATTCACCCCTCCACTTT.